Listed below are T cell receptor beta chains from one sample, sequenced in a study of PD-1 blockade in classical Hodgkin lymphoma. Generated by immunoSEQ multiplex PCR, the TCRdb table keeps only in-frame clones and is missing some. The repertoire has about 17,000 clones, about 85% of them found once; the top ten carry about 4%. Sample: peripheral blood mononuclear cells (PBMCs). Every receptor here comes from a human donor with classical Hodgkin lymphoma. Both conserved end residues are part of each CDR3. D genes are given only for firm matches. The size field is filled for only some rows; it gives once, few, many or a size class.

CASSSFTGQGPYEQYF | - | TRBD1 | TRBJ2-7 | TRBV6-6
CASNVYGGGNEQFF | few | - | TRBJ2-1 | TRBV19
CASSRGLLNEKLFF | few | - | TRBJ1-4 | TRBV18
CASSWTNTGELFF | - | - | TRBJ2-2 | TRBV5-8
CASEPRGSTDTQYF | - | - | TRBJ2-3 | TRBV7-9
CASSAPGLAKYNEQFF | once | TRBD2 | TRBJ2-1 | TRBV27
CSARDRDEQYF | - | - | TRBJ2-7 | TRBV20-1
CASSLAGQINQPQHF | - | - | TRBJ1-5 | TRBV7-2
CASSTRGSYGYTF | - | TRBD1 | TRBJ1-2 | TRBV7-8
CASSLDRGGTEAFF | - | TRBD1 | TRBJ1-1 | TRBV10-2